This section outlines one T cell receptor (beta chain) sequence together with its context. What it recognizes is unknown. This specimen comes from a study of long-term antiretroviral therapy in people with HIV. General observations from the study: Diversity remained lower than transplant donor controls, even though it increased after ART. Spans of CDR3 length were tighter for HIV repertoires than for controls. The study collected no data on ART adherence, viral resistance or therapy changes.

Looked up from germline, CDR1 is ENHRY and CDR2 is SYGVKD. Trimming shortened V by 0 bases and J by 2 bases, and 11 bases separated the two germline ends. The CDR3 contains 16 residues. One or more pre-ART and two or more post-ART PBMC samples were available from each donor. The assay, immunoSEQ v3.0, was run at survey level. Clones were sequenced by immunoSEQ multiplex PCR, and TCRdb holds only the in-frame ones, with some missing. The data hold some 23,000 clones, with under 80% observed a single time. The clonotype was recovered from a woman in her thirties or forties with HIV. J is TRBJ1-3 and V is TRBV10-3; D is unclear. The source material was unsorted PBMCs, sampled 1.1 years before starting antiretroviral therapy. DNA for the CDR3: TGTGCCATCAGTGAGTCGATACCTACGGCTGGAAACACCATATATTTT. Its protein is CAISESIPTAGNTIYF.